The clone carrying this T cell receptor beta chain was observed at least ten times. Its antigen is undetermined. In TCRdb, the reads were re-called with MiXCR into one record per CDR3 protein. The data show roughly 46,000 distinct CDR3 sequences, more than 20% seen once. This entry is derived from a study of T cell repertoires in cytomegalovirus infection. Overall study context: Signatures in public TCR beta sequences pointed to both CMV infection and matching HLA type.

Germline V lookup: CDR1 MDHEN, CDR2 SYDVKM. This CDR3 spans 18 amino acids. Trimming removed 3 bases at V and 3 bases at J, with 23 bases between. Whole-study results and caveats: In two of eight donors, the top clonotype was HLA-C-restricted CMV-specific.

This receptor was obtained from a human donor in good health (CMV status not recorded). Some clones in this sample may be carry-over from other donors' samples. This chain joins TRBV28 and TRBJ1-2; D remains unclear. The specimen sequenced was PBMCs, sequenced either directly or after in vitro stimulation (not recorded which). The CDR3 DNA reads TGTGCCAGCAGTTTTCTAGTCCTCAGAGGGCAGCGGGACTATGGCTACACCTTC. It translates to CASSFLVLRGQRDYGYTF.